This entry concerns a single T cell receptor beta chain. Its specificity is not known. An end of the junction differs from the germline gene, which may be a read error. The CDR3 totals 15 residues. This specimen belongs to a study of tumor and adjacent non-tumor tissue in lung cancer. Turning to the study itself: Aged about 30 to 85 years, patients included fewer than 11 men and roughly 5 women with stage I to III disease. Study outcomes and limitations: Significantly higher TCR diversity was found in tumor than normal lung.

RNA was extracted from bulk tissue without any cell sorting. More than 3 cm separated this lung sample from the edge of the tumor. The library came from three nested PCR rounds adapted from ARM-PCR protocols. Each CDR3 protein is one row after TCRdb ran MiXCR on the multiplex PCR reads. Here the sample spans tens of thousands of distinct CDR3 sequences, 74% being singletons. Specimen: distant non-tumor lung tissue. This clonotype was sampled from a woman aged 55-70 years with non-small cell lung cancer. The chain couples TRBV12-3 or TRBV12-4 to TRBJ2-7, with a weak D call TRBD2 (8 bases). In DNA, the CDR3 is TGTGTCAGCAGTATACAGGGGACTAGGAGAATCGAGAAGTACTTC. Translation: CVSSIQGTRRIEKYF.